This record looks at one TCR beta chain sequence and its context. The record originates from a study of blood T cell repertoires in COVID-19. Libraries were prepared by immunoSEQ multiplex PCR; TCRdb keeps only in-frame clonotypes and omits some of them. The table lists 330,000 or so clones, about 90% of them singletons. CDR1 and CDR2 (germline): MNHEY, SMNVEV (reference sequence). The V segment lost 1 base and the J segment 9 bases; nucleotides outside the gene matches: 15. The CDR3 consists of 18 residues. The origin of this receptor is a woman younger than 45 who had recovered from COVID-19. Material for sequencing was PBMCs or T cells enriched from blood (not recorded which). The chain couples TRBV27 to TRBJ2-1, with TRBD2 matching 10 bases. CDR3 amino acids: CASSLFVGRGTSDVEQFF. CDR3 DNA sequence: TGTGCCAGCAGTTTATTTGTGGGTAGGGGGACTAGCGATGTTGAGCAGTTCTTC.